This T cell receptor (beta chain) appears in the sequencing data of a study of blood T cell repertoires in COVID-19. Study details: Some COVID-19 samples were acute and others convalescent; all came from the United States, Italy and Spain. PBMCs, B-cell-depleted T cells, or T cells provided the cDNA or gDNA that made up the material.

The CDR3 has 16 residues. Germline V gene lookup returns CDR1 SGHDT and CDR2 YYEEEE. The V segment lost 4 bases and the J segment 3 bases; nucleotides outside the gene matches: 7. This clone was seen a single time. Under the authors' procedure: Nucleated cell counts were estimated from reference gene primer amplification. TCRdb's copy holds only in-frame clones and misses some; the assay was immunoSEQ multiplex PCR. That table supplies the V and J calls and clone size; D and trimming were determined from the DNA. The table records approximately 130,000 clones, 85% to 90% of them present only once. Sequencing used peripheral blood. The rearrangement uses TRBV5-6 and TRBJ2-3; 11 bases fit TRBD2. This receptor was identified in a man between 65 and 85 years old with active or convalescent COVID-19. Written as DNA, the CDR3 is TGTGCCAGCAGCCTAAGCGGGACTAGCGGTACAGATACGCAGTATTTT. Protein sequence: CASSLSGTSGTDTQYF.